This TCR beta chain was found in a study of blood T cell repertoires in COVID-19. About the study: Whether acute or convalescent, the COVID-19 samples came from the United States, Italy and Spain. The analysed material was cDNA or gDNA that came from T cells, B-cell-depleted T cells, or PBMCs.

With 0 bases removed from V and 7 bases from J, the gap between germline ends came to 10 bases. The germline V gene has CDR1 MNHEY and CDR2 SVGAGI. This CDR3 comprises 15 residues. Repertoires were generated with immunoSEQ multiplex PCR, while TCRdb's copy carries only in-frame clones and drops some. The sample lists approximately 500,000 clones, roughly 89% occurring once. Enrollment of patients from Seattle took place during active infection, with longitudinal follow-up. This clonotype originated in a woman in her forties or fifties with COVID-19, enrolled during active disease. Input material: peripheral blood. The rearrangement links TRBV6-5 to TRBJ1-6; no definite D call. CDR3 protein: CASSYSLGGNSPLHF. CDR3 DNA: TGTGCCAGCAGTTACTCCCTAGGTGGGAATTCACCCCTCCACTTT.